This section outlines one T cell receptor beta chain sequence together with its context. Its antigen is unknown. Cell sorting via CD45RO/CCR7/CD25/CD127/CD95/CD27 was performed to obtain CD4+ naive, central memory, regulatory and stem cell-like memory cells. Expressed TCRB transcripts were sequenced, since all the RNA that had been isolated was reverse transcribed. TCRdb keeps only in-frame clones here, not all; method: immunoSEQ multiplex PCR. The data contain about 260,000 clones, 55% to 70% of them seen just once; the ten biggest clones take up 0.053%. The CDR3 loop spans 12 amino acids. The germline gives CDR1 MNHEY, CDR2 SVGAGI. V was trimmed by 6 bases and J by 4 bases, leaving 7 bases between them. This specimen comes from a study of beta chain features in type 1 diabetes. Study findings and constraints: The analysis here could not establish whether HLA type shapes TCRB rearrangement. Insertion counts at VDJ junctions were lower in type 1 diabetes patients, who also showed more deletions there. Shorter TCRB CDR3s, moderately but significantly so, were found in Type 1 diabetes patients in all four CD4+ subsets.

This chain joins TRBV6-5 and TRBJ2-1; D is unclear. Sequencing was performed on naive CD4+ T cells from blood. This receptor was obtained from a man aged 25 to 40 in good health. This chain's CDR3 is CASSQRYNEQFF. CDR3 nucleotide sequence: TGTGCCAGCAGCCAACGTTACAATGAGCAGTTCTTC.